What follows are 13 T cell receptor beta chains derived from one specimen sequenced in a study of spatial heterogeneity in lung cancer. Specified time point: sample taken at primary tumor resection. TCRdb reprocessed the 5' RACE reads via MiXCR and lists one record per CDR3 protein. Here the sample spans nearly 80,000 distinct CDR3 sequences, under 8.5% being singletons. The sample consisted of PBMCs, taken at surgery. Every receptor here comes from a male donor with early-stage non-small cell lung cancer.

This clonotype has a count of ten or more. The chain employs TRBV5-1 and TRBJ2-1, with a tentative D call TRBD2 (6 bases). This CDR3 region has 13 residues. Per the germline V gene, CDR1 is SGHRS and CDR2 is YFSETQ. Trimming shortened V by 4 bases and J by 9 bases, and 14 bases separated the two germline ends. This chain's CDR3 is CASSPREEGEQFF. CDR3 nucleotides: TGCGCCAGCAGCCCGAGGGAGGAGGGTGAGCAGTTCTTC.

This clonotype came up many times. The chain employs TRBV2 and TRBJ1-5; D ambiguous. V lost 6 bases and J 0 bases, leaving 12 bases between the germline ends. Germline CDR1 is SNHLY and CDR2 is FYNNEI. This CDR3 has 15 amino acids. The CDR3 nucleotides read TGTGCCAGCAGCCAACAGCGGGGTAGCAATCAGCCCCAGCATTTT. This gives the protein CASSQQRGSNQPQHF.

This clonotype appeared a few times. The genes are TRBV7-2 and TRBJ1-5; maybe TRBD1 (5 bases). The V end was cut by 5 bases, the J end by 7 bases, with 18 bases between. The CDR3 has 15 residues. The germline gives CDR1 SGHTA, CDR2 FQGNSA. CDR3: CASSPGGRTGQPQHF. Here the CDR3 DNA reads TGTGCCAGCAGCCCCGGGGGACGGACTGGCCAGCCCCAGCATTTT.

The rearrangement links TRBV19 to TRBJ1-1; possibly TRBD1 for D (5 bases). V was trimmed by 7 bases and J by 1 base, leaving 7 bases between them. Germline CDR1 LNHDA, CDR2 SQIVND (reference sequence). This CDR3 region has 12 residues. CDR3 protein: CASKRGNTEAFF. The DNA of the CDR3 is TGTGCCAGTAAAAGGGGGAACACTGAAGCTTTCTTT. The full variable domain, with the rest looked up from reference TRBV19 and TRBJ1-1, is DGGITQSPKYLFRKEGQNVTLSCEQNLNHDAMYWYRQDPGQGLRLIYYSQIVNDFQKGDIAEGYSVSREKKESFPLTVTSAQKNPTAFYLCASKRGNTEAFFGQGTRLTVV.

The chain is built from TRBV6-2 or TRBV6-3 and TRBJ2-1; D is unclear. This CDR3 region has 16 residues. Germline loops: CDR1 MNHEY, CDR2 SVGEGT. The ends were cut back, 8 bases at V and 6 bases at J, with 23 bases in the middle. The CDR3 here is CASSQPHNSLTNEQFF. In nucleotides, the CDR3 is TGTGCCAGCTCCCAACCTCATAACAGCCTAACCAATGAGCAGTTCTTC.

The chain has TRBV7-2 and TRBJ2-2; TRBD2 aligns across 11 bases. Trimming cost V 0 bases and J 6 bases; bases outside gene matches: 3. Germline V CDR1 and CDR2: SGHTA, FQGNSA. This CDR3 is built from 16 residues. CDR3 DNA sequence: TGTGCCAGCAGCTTAGCACTAGCGGGAGTCTCCGGGGAGCTGTTTTTT. Translation gives CASSLALAGVSGELFF.

This clonotype was counted ten times or more. The rearrangement joins TRBV20-1 to TRBJ1-5; TRBD1 is a possible D gene (6 bases). The V gene's germline CDR1 is DFQATT and CDR2 SNEGSKA (reference sequence). The CDR3 contains 17 residues. The V end was cut by 0 bases, the J end by 3 bases, with 18 bases between. CDR3 amino acids: CSARDRGTGNVNQPQHF. In nucleotides, the CDR3 is TGCAGTGCTAGAGACCGGGGAACAGGGAATGTCAATCAGCCCCAGCATTTT.

Many counts were recorded for this clonotype. The CDR3 here is CASSTWTGGSAEAFF. CDR3 nucleotide sequence: TGTGCCAGCAGCACCTGGACAGGGGGCTCGGCTGAAGCTTTCTTT. The chain uses TRBV7-2 and TRBJ1-1, with TRBD1 matching 11 bases. Germline values: CDR1 SGHTA, CDR2 FQGNSA. The CDR3 runs to 15 residues. V dropped 5 bases and J dropped 6; count of bases not matched to a gene: 8.

In its sample, this clonotype was seen a few times. The genes are TRBV5-1 and TRBJ2-2, with no clear D. The CDR3 has 16 amino acids. Trimming took off 0 bases at V and 0 bases at J, with 9 bases between the two ends. Germline CDR1 and CDR2: SGHRS and YFSETQ. CDR3 DNA: TGCGCCAGCAGCTTGGCCTTCTCCGCGAACACCGGGGAGCTGTTTTTT. This gives the protein CASSLAFSANTGELFF.

This chain connects TRBV12-5 to TRBJ2-1, with 7 bases fitting TRBD2. The junction had 18 bases not matched to a gene; V was cut back by 6 bases and J by 4 bases. Germline V lookup: CDR1 LGHNT, CDR2 FRNRAP. CDR3 size: 18 residues. DNA for the CDR3: TGTGCTAGTGGAGCTACGGGAATCAGCGGGATTCAGTACAATGAGCAGTTCTTC. Encoded protein: CASGATGISGIQYNEQFF.

This clonotype was counted at least ten times. The chain is built from TRBV4-3 and TRBJ2-1; 11 bases fit TRBD2. The V segment lost 0 bases and the J segment 14 bases; nucleotides outside the gene matches: 6. The CDR3 is made up of 14 amino acids. CDR1 and CDR2 (germline): LGHNA, YSLEER. For the CDR3, the DNA is TGCGCCAGCAGCCAAGATTCTAGCGGGAGGAAGGAGTTCTTC. This encodes CASSQDSSGRKEFF.

This clonotype has only a few counts. The chain is built from TRBV3-1 and TRBJ1-1; D gene uncertain. The germline V gene has CDR1 LGHDT and CDR2 YNNKEL (reference sequence). CDR3 length: 14 residues. The germline V and J ends were trimmed by 3 bases and 2 bases, with 10 bases remaining between them. CDR3 nucleotides: TGTGCCAGCAGCCACTTTCTGACCAACACTGAAGCTTTCTTT. Its protein product is CASSHFLTNTEAFF.

The V call is TRBV5-4, the J call TRBJ1-2, with D maybe TRBD1 (6 bases). The germline V and J ends were trimmed by 0 bases and 3 bases, with 18 bases remaining between them. Germline V lookup: CDR1 SGHNT, CDR2 YYREEE (reference sequence). CDR3 length: 17 residues. CDR3: CASSLAMRGRGDYGYTF. In nucleotides, the CDR3 is TGTGCCAGCAGCTTGGCCATGAGGGGCAGGGGAGACTATGGCTACACCTTC.